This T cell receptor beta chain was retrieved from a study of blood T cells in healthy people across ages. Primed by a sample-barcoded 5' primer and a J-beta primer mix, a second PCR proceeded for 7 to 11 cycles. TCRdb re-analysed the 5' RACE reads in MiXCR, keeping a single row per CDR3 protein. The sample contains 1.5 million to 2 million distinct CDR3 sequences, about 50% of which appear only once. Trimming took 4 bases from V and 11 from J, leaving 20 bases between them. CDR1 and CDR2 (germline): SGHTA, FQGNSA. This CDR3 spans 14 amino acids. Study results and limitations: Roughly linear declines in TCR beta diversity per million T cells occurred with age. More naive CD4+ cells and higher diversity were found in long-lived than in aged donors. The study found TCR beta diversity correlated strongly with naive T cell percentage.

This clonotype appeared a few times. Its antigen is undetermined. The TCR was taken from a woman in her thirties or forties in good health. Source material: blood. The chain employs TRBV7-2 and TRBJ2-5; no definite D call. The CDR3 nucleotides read TGTGCCAGCAGCTCCCGTGGGTTTGGGGAAGAGCAGTACTTC. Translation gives CASSSRGFGEEQYF.